This T cell receptor beta chain was obtained from a study of radiotherapy plus CTLA-4 blockade in lung cancer. About the research overall: In roughly 19% of patients, objective responses were seen; 31% had disease control.

Assay: immunoSEQ multiplex PCR; the TCRdb copy retains only in-frame clones and omits some. The sample shows tens of thousands of clones, 77% of them seen only once. There are 14 residues in the CDR3. The germline V gene encodes CDR1 MGHRA and CDR2 YSYEKL. V shed 11 bases and J shed 0 bases, with 16 bases lying between them. The sequence was collected from a human donor with non-small cell lung cancer whose response to radiotherapy plus ipilimumab could not be evaluated. The genes are TRBV4-1 and TRBJ1-1, with D perhaps TRBD1 (6 bases). The sample in question was peripheral blood, obtained from a patient treated with radiotherapy plus ipilimumab. CDR3 DNA: TGCGCCGCAGGGGCCGCTGGAATGAACACTGAAGCTTTCTTT. It encodes CAAGAAGMNTEAFF.